This TCR beta chain was recovered during a study of naive and memory T cell subsets. Study-wide results and limits: Possibly reflecting memory cells re-expressing CD45RA, a few larger clonotypes occurred in naive repertoires, especially CD8.

This CDR3 comprises 17 residues. Trimming pared 1 base from V and 1 base from J, leaving 11 bases between. Per the germline V gene, CDR1 is MNHEY and CDR2 is SVGEGT. Points on this clonotype: Its antigen is undetermined.

The beta constant-region primer was an equimolar mix of two oligonucleotides covering TRBC1 and TRBC2. Nested alpha and beta constant-region primers with the SP2 primer drove four PCR rounds on ligated cDNA. A 12-nucleotide UMI and the SP2 primer were added to the cDNA 3' end by oligonucleotide ligation. TCRdb reprocessed the UMI-ligation and nested PCR reads with MiXCR, giving one entry per CDR3 protein. The table has about 90,000 distinct CDR3 sequences, roughly 12% seen once. Sequential positive selection took CD4 T cells first, then CD8 T cells. Cells stained for CD3, CD4, CD8, CD45RA and CD27 were sorted into four subsets.

This rearrangement joins TRBV6-2 or TRBV6-3 to TRBJ2-6; D not resolved. The sample taken for sequencing was naive CD4+ T cells from blood. This receptor was taken from a human donor in good health. The CDR3 DNA reads as TGTGCCAGCAGTTACTTGGCTCTAATGTCTGGGGCCAACGTCCTGACTTTC. Translating it yields CASSYLALMSGANVLTF.